A selection of T cell receptor beta chains follows, all from one sample in a study of shared clonotypes between healthy human individuals. Method: immunoSEQ multiplex PCR; TCRdb's copy keeps in-frame clones and lacks some. The data show 470,000 or so clones, about 72% seen once. Sequencing was performed on PBMCs. All receptors come from a woman aged 40 to 49 in good health. Some clones in this sample may be carry-over from other donors' samples. CDR3s include the opening cysteine and the closing phenylalanine or tryptophan. The D gene is left open where the match is weak. Clone size is given for some rows only: seen once, a few or many times, or a class if the clone is expanded.

J | V | D | size | DNA | CDR3
TRBJ2-1 | TRBV27 | TRBD2 | few | TGTGCCAGCAGTTTCGAGGCGGGAGTTATCTACAATGAGCAGTTCTTC | CASSFEAGVIYNEQFF
TRBJ2-7 | TRBV21-1 | . | . | TGTGCCAGCAGCAAAGGGGGAGAACGGACTAGCCTTCTGTGGCAGTACTTC | CASSKGGERTSLLWQYF
TRBJ1-1 | TRBV7-4 | TRBD1 | few | TGTGCCAGCAGCGTAGACAGGGACACTGAAGCTTTCTTT | CASSVDRDTEAFF
TRBJ2-5 | TRBV7-9 | . | . | TGTGCCAGCAGCTTATTAGGGGCAGCGTACCAAGAGACCCAGTACTTC | CASSLLGAAYQETQYF
TRBJ1-1 | TRBV2 | . | . | TGTGCCAGCAGTGAAGCCGGGATAGAAGCTTTCTTT | CASSEAGIEAFF
TRBJ2-1 | TRBV11-2 | . | . | TGTGCCAGCAGCTTAGCGGAGAGCTCCTACAATGAGCAGTTCTTC | CASSLAESSYNEQFF
TRBJ1-4 | TRBV11-2 | . | . | TGTGCCAGCAGCTTTACAGGGAAGGAAAAACTGTTTTTT | CASSFTGKEKLFF
TRBJ1-2 | TRBV9 | . | . | TGTGCCAGCAGCGTAGCACAGGGCGCCTATGGCTACACCTTC | CASSVAQGAYGYTF
TRBJ2-1 | TRBV5-1 | . | . | TGCGCCAGCAGCTTAGGACTACAACACAATGAGCAGTTCTTC | CASSLGLQHNEQFF
TRBJ2-2 | TRBV29-1 | TRBD2 | . | TGCAGCGCCTCGGGACTAGCGGGAGGGGACGGGGAGCTGTTTTTT | CSASGLAGGDGELFF
TRBJ1-2 | TRBV19 | TRBD1 | . | TGTGCCAGTAGTACCGGACAGGTACTCCACTATGGCTACACCTTC | CASSTGQVLHYGYTF
TRBJ2-1 | TRBV27 | TRBD2 | . | TGTGCCAGCAGTCGGACTAGCGGGACTTTACTAGGTGAGCAGTTCTTC | CASSRTSGTLLGEQFF
TRBJ2-5 | TRBV30 | . | . | TGTGCCTGGGCCGGGACAAGGGTTGGGAGGAAAGAGACCCAGTACTTC | CAWAGTRVGRKETQYF
TRBJ2-1 | TRBV11-2 | TRBD2 | . | TGTGCCAGCAGCCCCGCGACTAGCGGTTTCTACAATGAGCAGTTCTTC | CASSPATSGFYNEQFF
TRBJ1-2 | TRBV28 | TRBD1 | . | TGTGCCAGCAGTTTCAAGTACAGGGGTTCTAACTATGGCTACACCTTC | CASSFKYRGSNYGYTF
TRBJ2-7 | TRBV9 | . | once | TGTGCCAGCAGCGCCGACGGATACGAGCAGTACTTC | CASSADGYEQYF
TRBJ1-1 | TRBV6-5 | . | . | TGTGCCACGGGACCTCCCATGAACACTGAAGCTTTCTTT | CATGPPMNTEAFF
TRBJ2-3 | TRBV19 | . | . | TGTGCCAGTAGTATGCTAGCCCACCCGGATACGCAGTATTTT | CASSMLAHPDTQYF
TRBJ2-5 | TRBV5-5 | TRBD2 | once | TGTGCCAGCAGCAGGAGTGCGGGGGGCGCAGGGGAGACCCAGTACTTC | CASSRSAGGAGETQYF
TRBJ2-1 | TRBV5-1 | TRBD1 | once | TGCGCCAGCAGCGAGTGGACAGGCAGTGAGCAGTTCTTC | CASSEWTGSEQFF
TRBJ2-7 | TRBV4-3 | . | . | TGCGCCAGCAGCCGACGCAGGGGAACCCACGAGCAGTACTTC | CASSRRRGTHEQYF
TRBJ1-5 | TRBV4-2 | . | once | TGTGCCAGCAGCCCTGCCCAAGCAGCTCAGCCCCAGCATTTT | CASSPAQAAQPQHF
TRBJ1-4 | TRBV6-5 | . | . | TGTGCCAGCAGTCACCGAGGAGCAACTAATGAAAAACTGTTTTTT | CASSHRGATNEKLFF
TRBJ1-1 | TRBV7-9 | . | . | TGTGCCAGCAGTTTCGAAGGGAATGGTTGGGCTTTCTTT | CASSFEGNGWAFF
TRBJ2-7 | TRBV11-3 | . | once | TGTGCCAGCAGTGCCAGGGACAACTACGAGCAGTACTTC | CASSARDNYEQYF
TRBJ1-1 | TRBV5-4 | . | . | TGTGCCAGCAGCTTGTGGCAAGCGAACACTGAAGCTTTCTTT | CASSLWQANTEAFF
TRBJ1-1 | TRBV11-2 | . | few | TGTGCCAGCAGCTTAGATTCGTTCACTGAAGCTTTCTTT | CASSLDSFTEAFF
TRBJ2-2 | TRBV7-7 | TRBD1 | . | TGTGCCAGCAGCCCCGGGACAGGTTCCACCGGGGAGCTGTTTTTT | CASSPGTGSTGELFF
TRBJ2-1 | TRBV7-7 | . | many | TGTGCTAGCAGCTTAGAGGAAAGCTCCTACAATGAGCAGTTCTTC | CASSLEESSYNEQFF
TRBJ2-5 | TRBV7-9 | TRBD2 | . | TGTGCCAGCAGCTTATCACTAGCGGGAGTGGAGACCCAGTACTTC | CASSLSLAGVETQYF
TRBJ1-4 | TRBV10-2 | . | once | TGCGCCAGCAGTGAGGCGGGGGGGGCTGAAAAACTGTTTTTT | CASSEAGGAEKLFF
TRBJ2-5 | TRBV5-1 | . | . | TGCGCCAGCAACGAAAGGACAGATCAAGAGACCCAGTACTTC | CASNERTDQETQYF
TRBJ1-5 | TRBV28 | . | . | TGTGCCAGCAGCAATCCTGGAGGGTGGGGCAATCAGCCCCAGCATTTT | CASSNPGGWGNQPQHF
TRBJ2-7 | TRBV6-1 | . | once | TGTGCCAGCAGTTATGAAGTTGGGGAGTACGAGCAGTACTTC | CASSYEVGEYEQYF
TRBJ2-1 | TRBV27 | . | . | TGTGCCAGCAAGCTTGGCCAGGCCTACAATGAGCAGTTCTTC | CASKLGQAYNEQFF
TRBJ2-1 | TRBV28 | . | . | TGTGCCAGCAGCTCAGGGGCAGGGCAGCAGTTCTTC | CASSSGAGQQFF
TRBJ1-5 | TRBV16 | . | . | TGTGCCAGCAGCCAATCGCGCACTCCGGAGCCCCAGCATTTT | CASSQSRTPEPQHF